The 5 T cell receptor beta chains below were found in one sample sequenced in a study of blood T cell repertoires in COVID-19. Libraries were prepared by immunoSEQ multiplex PCR; TCRdb keeps only in-frame clonotypes and omits some of them. The data contain under 250,000 clones, almost 85% of them singletons. Input material: peripheral blood. Every receptor here comes from a man aged 45 to 65 with COVID-19, enrolled during active disease.

This clone was detected only once. The rearrangement links TRBV7-2 to TRBJ2-1, with TRBD2 identical over 11 bases. J lost 9 bases, V lost 2 bases, and 3 bases had no gene match. This CDR3 comprises 14 residues. Looked up from germline, CDR1 is SGHTA and CDR2 is FQGNSA. The CDR3 DNA reads as TGTGCCAGCAGCTTACTAGCGGGGGGCGGTGAGCAGTTCTTC. Its protein is CASSLLAGGGEQFF.

This CDR3 is CASSLVQYSGNTIYF. The DNA of the CDR3 is TGTGCCAGCAGCTTAGTACAGTATTCTGGAAACACCATATATTTT. This chain joins TRBV7-8 and TRBJ1-3; D unclear. V was cut by 1 base and J by 1 base, with 8 bases left in between. This CDR3 contains 15 residues. In germline, CDR1 is SGHVS, CDR2 FQNEAQ.

The chain joins TRBV11-3 to TRBJ2-1; TRBD2 agrees at 8 bases. The CDR3 covers 16 residues. The germline gives CDR1 SGHNT, CDR2 YENEEA. With V trimmed by 4 bases and J by 8 bases, 13 bases remained unmatched. CDR3 bases: TGTGCCAGCAGCTCGCGGGGGGCTACGATCGGGGATGAGCAGTTCTTC. Protein: CASSSRGATIGDEQFF.

The chain employs TRBV6-2 or TRBV6-3 and TRBJ1-2; maybe TRBD1 (5 bases). Between the trimmed V and J ends, which lost 2 bases and 2 bases, there was a span of 9 bases. CDR3 length: 14 residues. Germline-derived CDR1 and CDR2 are MNHEY and SVGEGT. CDR3 in DNA: TGTGCCAGCAGTTACGATCACAGGAACTATGGCTACACCTTC. It specifies CASSYDHRNYGYTF.

The chain couples TRBV5-1 to TRBJ2-2, with TRBD1 as a possible D gene (6 bases). This CDR3 comprises 15 residues. V shed 5 bases and J shed 7 bases, with 18 bases lying between them. The germline V gene has CDR1 SGHRS and CDR2 YFSETQ. CDR3 protein: CASREQGLEIGELFF. The CDR3 coding sequence is TGCGCCAGCAGGGAACAGGGTCTGGAGATCGGGGAGCTGTTTTTT.